The 32 T cell receptor beta chains listed next were all sequenced from one sample in a study of identical twins (dated by TCRdb to 2016 to 2018). Library method: 5' RACE. Sequencer: Illumina HiSeq 2000. TCRdb handled the public reads itself, with Q25 trimming in fastp and clone calling in MiXCR, and kept productive beta chains. Duplicate CDR3 protein sequences are folded into a single record with the most common DNA and genes. The sample includes approximately 94,000 distinct CDR3 sequences, with 4.5% to 6.5% observed a single time. Of the sample, roughly 12% is held by the ten largest clones. Sequencing used memory T cells sorted from blood. Read against the paper, the sample's cell subset or site label means: CD45RO+ enriched T cells. The source of these receptors is a woman aged 45-65 years in good health.

This clonotype has ten or more counts. The genes are TRBV7-2 and TRBJ2-1; 11 bases are a match to TRBD2. Looked up from germline, CDR1 is SGHTA and CDR2 is FQGNSA. The V segment lost 5 bases and the J segment 7 bases; nucleotides outside the gene matches: 4. This CDR3 is 14 amino acids long. Here the CDR3 DNA reads TGTGCCAGCAGCACTAGCGGGAGATGGAATGAGCAGTTCTTC. Its translation is CASSTSGRWNEQFF.

A word on this clonotype: A single base separates this from a much larger clone, so it may be a read error. This rearrangement joins TRBV12-3 or TRBV12-4 to TRBJ1-1; TRBD1 matches 11 bases. With 10 bases clipped from V and 1 base from J, the junction kept 8 bases outside the gene matches. This CDR3 spans 15 amino acids. This CDR3 reads CANSGTGGRNTEAFF. DNA of the CDR3: TGTGCCAACAGCGGGACAGGGGGAAGGAACACTGAAGCTTTCTTT.

This clonotype has at least ten counts. The rearrangement links TRBV19 to TRBJ2-3; 7 bases match TRBD2. CDR3 length: 14 residues. Losses at the gene ends were 4 bases for V and 2 bases for J; bases not matched to a gene: 3. Germline lookup yields CDR1 LNHDA and CDR2 SQIVND (reference sequence). CDR3 nucleotides: TGTGCCAGTAGTACAAGCGGGGACACAGATACGCAGTATTTT. Translated, it gives CASSTSGDTDTQYF.

The V and J genes are TRBV11-3 and TRBJ2-1; 10 nucleotides match TRBD2. The CDR3 has 17 residues. Germline V gene lookup returns CDR1 SGHNT and CDR2 YENEEA. The ends lost 2 bases at V and 1 base at J; junction bases unmatched: 5. For the CDR3, the DNA is TGTGCCAGCAGCTTAATTTTAGCGGGAGGTTCCTACAATGAGCAGTTCTTC. Residues: CASSLILAGGSYNEQFF.

The sample holds many counts of this clonotype. This chain connects TRBV11-2 to TRBJ2-5, with D perhaps given as TRBD1 or TRBD2 (5 bases each). The CDR3 sequence is 15 residues long. The V gene lost 0 bases and the J gene lost 4 bases, with 12 bases spanning the gap. Per germline, CDR1 SGHAT and CDR2 FQNNGV. CDR3 in amino acids: CASSLDRVGTETQYF. In DNA, the CDR3 is TGTGCCAGCAGCTTAGATCGGGTAGGGACAGAGACCCAGTACTTC.

The chain combines TRBV19 with TRBJ2-3, with 7 bases aligning to TRBD1. This CDR3 has 14 amino acids. Germline V gives CDR1 LNHDA, CDR2 SQIVND (reference sequence). V shed 4 bases and J 6 bases; nucleotides not matched to a gene: 7. CDR3 in amino acids: CASSTPGGLDTQYF. In DNA form, the CDR3 reads TGTGCCAGTAGTACTCCAGGGGGTTTGGATACGCAGTATTTT.

This clonotype was observed at least ten times. The chain is built from TRBV6-4 and TRBJ2-1; D is possibly TRBD2 (5 bases). The germline gives CDR1 MRHNA, CDR2 SNTAGT. V was pared by 3 bases and J by 11 bases, with 11 bases between. This CDR3 comprises 12 residues. For the CDR3, the DNA is TGTGCCAGCAGTGATGTGGCGGGCAAGCAGTTCTTC. Its protein is CASSDVAGKQFF.

This clonotype was seen repeatedly, ten times or more. The chain is built from TRBV5-1 and TRBJ1-4; D perhaps matches TRBD1 (5 bases). Germline lookup yields CDR1 SGHRS and CDR2 YFSETQ. V lost 1 base and J lost 8, with 18 bases in between. CDR3 length: 16 amino acids. CDR3 nucleotide sequence: TGCGCCAGCAGCTTGACCCCGCGGGGGGGTTCCGAAAAACTGTTTTTT. It specifies CASSLTPRGGSEKLFF.

This clonotype was detected ten times or more. The rearrangement joins TRBV12-3 or TRBV12-4 to TRBJ1-3; 9 nucleotides match TRBD1. The CDR3 contains 16 residues. Germline trimming cut 4 bases from V and 1 base from J; bases unmatched to any gene: 5. The CDR3 reads CASSYRGPASGNTIYF. The DNA of the CDR3 is TGTGCCAGCAGTTACAGGGGGCCAGCGTCTGGAAACACCATATATTTT.

The J gene is TRBJ2-1, the V gene TRBV11-1; D tentatively reads TRBD1 or TRBD2 (5 bases each). Germline V lookup: CDR1 SGHAT, CDR2 FQDESV (reference sequence). The CDR3 covers 16 residues. V was clipped by 2 bases and J by 6 bases, with 17 bases between them. The CDR3 sequence is CASSLRSGAIRNEQFF. The CDR3 nucleotides read TGTGCCAGCAGCTTAAGGTCCGGGGCCATACGCAATGAGCAGTTCTTC. Supplemented by reference TRBV11-1 and TRBJ2-1, the full variable domain reads EAEVAQSPRYKITEKSQAVAFWCDPISGHATLYWYRQILGQGPELLVQFQDESVVDDSQLPKDRFSAERLKGVDSTLKIQPAELGDSAMYLCASSLRSGAIRNEQFFGPGTRLTVL.

This clonotype was seen many times. The chain joins TRBV4-1 to TRBJ1-1; D ambiguous. CDR3 size: 14 residues. Germline V CDR1 and CDR2: MGHRA, YSYEKL. Trimming removed 6 bases at V and 0 bases at J, with 11 bases between. The CDR3 reads CASRRMFMNTEAFF. The CDR3 DNA follows: TGCGCCAGCAGACGAATGTTTATGAACACTGAAGCTTTCTTT.

This clonotype came up a few times. The chain carries TRBV9 and TRBJ1-1, with D uncertain. Trimming took off 0 bases at V and 7 bases at J, with 10 bases between the two ends. The germline CDR1 and CDR2 sequences are SGDLS and YYNGEE. The length of the CDR3 is 13 residues. The CDR3 DNA is TGTGCCAGCAGCGTAGGTCCAAGGGATGAAGCTTTCTTT. It encodes CASSVGPRDEAFF.

This clonotype was seen repeatedly, ten times or more. The rearrangement links TRBV29-1 to TRBJ2-3; D is perhaps TRBD1 (6 bases). The CDR3 covers 15 residues. Looked up from germline, CDR1 is SQVTM and CDR2 is ANQGSEA. V lost 4 bases and J lost 6, with 20 bases in between. The CDR3 bases are TGCAGCGTTGGGAGAAACAGGGTCGTTTCCGATACGCAGTATTTT. The encoded protein is CSVGRNRVVSDTQYF.

This clonotype came up many times. The chain couples TRBV20-1 to TRBJ2-7; tentative D call: TRBD1 (6 bases). The V end was cut by 4 bases, the J end by 2 bases, with 9 bases between. The length of the CDR3 is 12 residues. Per the germline V gene, CDR1 is DFQATT and CDR2 is SNEGSKA (reference sequence). The CDR3 DNA sequence: TGCAGTGCTACAGGGGCAGCCTACGAGCAGTACTTC. It is translated as CSATGAAYEQYF.

Ten or more counts support this clonotype. The chain joins TRBV10-1 to TRBJ2-5; D gene unclear. This CDR3 has 9 residues. Between the trimmed V and J ends, which lost 9 bases and 4 bases, there was a span of 3 bases. Germline CDR1 WNHNN, CDR2 SYGVQD (reference sequence). CDR3 in amino acids: CASRETQYF. CDR3 coding DNA: TGCGCCAGTAGAGAGACCCAGTACTTC.

This clonotype was counted ten times or more. The rearrangement joins TRBV23-1 to TRBJ2-4; D remains unclear. TRBV23-1 is an ORF, with its function uncertain. The CDR3 has 15 residues. The germline V and J ends were trimmed by 3 bases and 0 bases, with 9 bases remaining between them. This CDR3 reads CASSQDDLAKNIQYF. CDR3 bases: TGCGCCAGCAGTCAGGACGACCTAGCCAAAAACATTCAGTACTTC.

This clonotype occurred many times. The V call is TRBV5-1, the J call TRBJ2-1; 8 bases line up with TRBD2. CDR3 length: 16 residues. Germline V CDR1 and CDR2: SGHRS, YFSETQ. Trimming removed 0 bases from V and 1 base from J; junction bases left unmatched: 3. CDR3 sequence: CASSLVGGGSYNEQFF. CDR3 sequence (DNA): TGCGCCAGCAGCTTGGTCGGCGGGGGGTCCTACAATGAGCAGTTCTTC. The full variable domain, in which reference TRBV5-1 and TRBJ2-1 provide the parts outside the CDR3, is KAGVTQTPRYLIKTRGQQVTLSCSPISGHRSVSWYQQTPGQGLQFLFEYFSETQRNKGNFPGRFSGRQFSNSRSEMNVSTLELGDSALYLCASSLVGGGSYNEQFFGPGTRLTVL.

The chain couples TRBV5-1 to TRBJ2-1; 8 bases fit TRBD2. CDR1 and CDR2 (germline): SGHRS, YFSETQ. After removal of 4 bases from V and 6 bases from J, the junction contained 12 bases not matched to a gene. The CDR3 length is 16 residues. Here the CDR3 DNA reads TGCGCCAGCAGCGGACAACAAGGACTAGCTGGCAATGAGCAGTTCTTC. Its protein product is CASSGQQGLAGNEQFF.

This clonotype was observed many times. The J gene is TRBJ2-5, the V gene TRBV12-3 or TRBV12-4; D may correspond to TRBD1 or TRBD2 (5 bases each). V gave up 6 bases and J gave up 9 bases, with 20 bases separating them. The CDR3 extends over 14 amino acids. In nucleotides, the CDR3 is TGTGCCAGCAGCCAGACTGGGACCCCTAGGGCCCAGTACTTC. Its translation: CASSQTGTPRAQYF.

The chain links TRBV20-1 to TRBJ2-5, with 7 bases lining up with TRBD2. Germline CDR1 DFQATT, CDR2 SNEGSKA (reference sequence). The CDR3 is made up of 14 amino acids. With V trimmed by 4 bases and J by 4 bases, 9 bases remained unmatched. The CDR3 sequence is CSAKRSGGLETQYF. CDR3 sequence (DNA): TGCAGTGCTAAGAGGTCGGGGGGTTTAGAGACCCAGTACTTC.

In its sample, this clonotype was seen many times. The gene calls are TRBV12-3 or TRBV12-4 and TRBJ1-2; no firm D call. V was pared by 7 bases and J by 12 bases, with 18 bases between. The CDR3 sequence is 12 residues long. The CDR3: CASNRRSSPHTF. CDR3 DNA sequence: TGTGCCAGCAATCGCCGAAGCAGCCCACACACCTTC.

This clonotype was detected many times. The gene calls are TRBV11-2 and TRBJ1-2; D uncertain. CDR1 is SGHAT and CDR2 is FQNNGV in the germline V gene. This CDR3 is built from 14 residues. Trimming shortened V by 0 bases and J by 8 bases, and 13 bases separated the two germline ends. The CDR3 sequence is CASSLDRSWGGYTF. DNA of the CDR3: TGTGCCAGCAGCTTAGATCGGTCGTGGGGAGGCTACACCTTC.

The chain is built from TRBV6-2 or TRBV6-3 and TRBJ1-2; 10 bases match TRBD1. The germline CDR1 and CDR2 sequences are MNHEY and SVGEGT. The J segment lost 8 bases and the V segment lost 7 bases, leaving 4 bases of the junction unmatched. This CDR3 comprises 12 residues. The CDR3 nucleotides are TGTGCCAGCACGGGACAGGGGCGAGGCTACACCTTC. Translation gives CASTGQGRGYTF.

This clonotype appeared many times. This rearrangement joins TRBV11-2 to TRBJ2-5, with 12 nucleotides matching TRBD2. The CDR3 runs 16 residues. In germline, CDR1 is SGHAT, CDR2 FQNNGV. Germline trimming cut 5 bases from V and 7 bases from J; bases unmatched to any gene: 11. The CDR3 DNA reads TGTGCCAGCAGCCCAGGACTAGCGGGATCGTTGGGGACCCAGTACTTC. Protein sequence: CASSPGLAGSLGTQYF.

This clonotype was detected many times. The chain couples TRBV7-8 to TRBJ2-3; 9 bases are a match to TRBD1. The CDR3 spans 16 residues. Germline lookup yields CDR1 SGHVS and CDR2 FQNEAQ. The V gene end was trimmed by 5 bases and the J gene end by 5 bases; junction bases not matched to a gene: 11. Written as DNA, the CDR3 is TGTGCCAGCAGCCTCCGCGGGACAGGGTTTAAAGATACGCAGTATTTT. Translated: CASSLRGTGFKDTQYF.

This clonotype was seen at least ten times. The chain couples TRBV3-1 to TRBJ2-1; D uncertain. The CDR3 is made up of 11 amino acids. Germline lookup yields CDR1 LGHDT and CDR2 YNNKEL (reference sequence). V gave up 2 bases and J gave up 8 bases, with 4 bases separating them. In nucleotides, the CDR3 is TGTGCCAGCAGCCAAACCGATGAGCAGTTCTTC. This translates into CASSQTDEQFF.

This clonotype occurred many times. The V gene is TRBV12-3 or TRBV12-4, the J gene TRBJ2-6; D unresolved. This CDR3 region has 16 residues. V shed 3 bases and J shed 1 base, with 10 bases lying between them. CDR3 coding DNA: TGTGCCAGCAGTTTTCATCCTAGGTCTGGGGCCAACGTCCTGACTTTC. It translates to CASSFHPRSGANVLTF.

This clonotype was seen repeatedly, ten times or more. The chain employs TRBV12-3 or TRBV12-4 and TRBJ2-2, with 7 bases matching TRBD1. The J segment lost 7 bases and the V segment lost 6 bases, leaving 14 bases of the junction unmatched. This CDR3 region has 16 residues. The CDR3 protein is CASRKLRDSGGGELFF. In DNA form, the CDR3 reads TGTGCCAGCAGAAAACTCCGGGACAGCGGAGGCGGGGAGCTGTTTTTT.

This clonotype was detected only a few times. This chain joins TRBV10-3 and TRBJ1-6, with D possibly TRBD1 on 5 matching bases. Germline assignment: CDR1 ENHRY and CDR2 SYGVKD. The CDR3 has 13 residues. Between the trimmed V and J ends, which lost 7 bases and 10 bases, there was a span of 14 bases. The CDR3 DNA reads as TGTGCCATCACGGACGGGGCGGGATCACCCCTCCACTTT. This gives the protein CAITDGAGSPLHF.

This clonotype has a handful of counts. The rearrangement joins TRBV12-3 or TRBV12-4 to TRBJ1-4; D gene uncertain. CDR3 length: 13 amino acids. V was clipped by 10 bases and J by 9 bases, with 18 bases between them. CDR3 loop: CATKGGKDQKLFF. As DNA, the CDR3 is TGTGCCACAAAGGGAGGGAAGGATCAAAAACTGTTTTTT.

In this sample, this clonotype turned up many times. The V and J genes are TRBV5-1 and TRBJ2-7; 8 bases map to TRBD2. CDR3 length equals 15 residues. V was pared by 6 bases and J by 6 bases, with 14 bases of the junction left unmatched. Looked up from germline, CDR1 is SGHRS and CDR2 is YFSETQ. The CDR3 bases are TGCGCCAGCAAGGGTCTTGAGGCGGGAGGCCGCGAGCAGTACTTC. As protein: CASKGLEAGGREQYF.

This clonotype was detected ten times or more. V is TRBV20-1 and J is TRBJ2-3, with unresolved D. V was trimmed by 5 bases and J by 0 bases, leaving 9 bases between them. The CDR3 is 13 residues long. Germline CDR1 and CDR2: DFQATT and SNEGSKA (reference sequence). The DNA for the CDR3 is TGCAGTGCTGGAGCCGGGAGCACAGATACGCAGTATTTT. This sequence encodes CSAGAGSTDTQYF.